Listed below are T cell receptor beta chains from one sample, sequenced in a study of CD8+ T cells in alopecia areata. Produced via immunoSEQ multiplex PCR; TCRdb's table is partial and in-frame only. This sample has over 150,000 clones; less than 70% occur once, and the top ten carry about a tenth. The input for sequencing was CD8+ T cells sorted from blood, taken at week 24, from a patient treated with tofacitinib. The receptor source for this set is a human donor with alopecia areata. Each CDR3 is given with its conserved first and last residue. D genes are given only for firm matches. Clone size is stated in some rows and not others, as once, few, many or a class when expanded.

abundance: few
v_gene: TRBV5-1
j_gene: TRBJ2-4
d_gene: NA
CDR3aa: CASSLDRVNIQYF
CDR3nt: TGCGCCAGCAGCTTGGACAGGGTAAACATTCAGTACTTC

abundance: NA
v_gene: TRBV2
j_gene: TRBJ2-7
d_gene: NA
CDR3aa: CASSPPRDILEQYF
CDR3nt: TGTGCCAGCAGCCCCCCGCGGGACATCCTCGAGCAGTACTTC

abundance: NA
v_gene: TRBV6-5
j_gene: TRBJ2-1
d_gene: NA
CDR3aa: CASSTVGPHNEQFF
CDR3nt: TGTGCCAGCAGTACCGTTGGGCCCCACAATGAGCAGTTCTTC

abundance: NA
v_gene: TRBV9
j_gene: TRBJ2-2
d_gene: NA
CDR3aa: CASSIRGFGGELFF
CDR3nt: TGTGCCAGCAGCATCAGGGGTTTTGGCGGGGAGCTGTTTTTT

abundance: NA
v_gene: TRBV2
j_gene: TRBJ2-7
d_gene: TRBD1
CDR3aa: CASSDRGQTYEQYF
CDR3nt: TGTGCCAGCAGTGACAGGGGGCAAACCTACGAGCAGTACTTC

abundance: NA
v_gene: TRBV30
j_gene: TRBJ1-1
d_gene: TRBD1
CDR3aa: CAWSSGQINTEAFF
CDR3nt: TGTGCCTGGAGTTCGGGACAGATCAACACTGAAGCTTTCTTT

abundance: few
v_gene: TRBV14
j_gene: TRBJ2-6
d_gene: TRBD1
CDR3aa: CASSPKDRAPFGANVLTF
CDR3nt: TGTGCCAGCAGCCCAAAGGACAGGGCCCCTTTTGGGGCCAACGTCCTGACTTTC

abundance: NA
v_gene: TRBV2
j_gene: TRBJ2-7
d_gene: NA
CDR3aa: CASSFRAGGSYEQYF
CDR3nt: TGTGCCAGCAGTTTTCGGGCCGGGGGCTCCTACGAGCAGTACTTC

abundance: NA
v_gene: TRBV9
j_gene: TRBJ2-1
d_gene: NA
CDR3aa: CASSVGPTGDEQFF
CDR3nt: TGTGCCAGCAGCGTGGGACCGACTGGAGATGAGCAGTTCTTC

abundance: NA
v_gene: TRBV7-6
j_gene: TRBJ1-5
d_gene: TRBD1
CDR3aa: CASSPTGGGNQPQHF
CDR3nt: TGTGCCAGCAGCCCGACAGGGGGGGGAAATCAGCCCCAGCATTTT

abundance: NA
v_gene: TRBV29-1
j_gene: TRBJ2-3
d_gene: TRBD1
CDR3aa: CSVPTGEFRYTQYF
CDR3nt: TGCAGCGTACCGACAGGGGAATTTAGATATACGCAGTATTTT

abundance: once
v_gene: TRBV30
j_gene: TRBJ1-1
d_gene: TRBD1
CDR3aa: CAWTEGAFTEAFF
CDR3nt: TGTGCCTGGACGGAGGGGGCGTTCACTGAAGCTTTCTTT

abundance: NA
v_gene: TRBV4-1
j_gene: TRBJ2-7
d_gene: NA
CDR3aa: CASSQERQGLYEQYF
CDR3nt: TGCGCCAGCAGCCAAGAACGGCAGGGGCTGTACGAGCAGTACTTC

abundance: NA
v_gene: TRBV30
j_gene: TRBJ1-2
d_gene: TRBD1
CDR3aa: CAWSWDSYDYGYTF
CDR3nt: TGTGCCTGGAGTTGGGACAGTTACGACTATGGCTACACCTTC

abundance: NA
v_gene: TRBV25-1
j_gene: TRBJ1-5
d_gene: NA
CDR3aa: CASSESNQPQHF
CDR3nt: TGTGCCAGCAGTGAGAGCAATCAGCCCCAGCATTTT

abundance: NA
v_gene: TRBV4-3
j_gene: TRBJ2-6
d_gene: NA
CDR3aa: CASSPDRSGANVLTF
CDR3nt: TGCGCCAGCAGCCCGGACCGCTCTGGGGCCAACGTCCTGACTTTC

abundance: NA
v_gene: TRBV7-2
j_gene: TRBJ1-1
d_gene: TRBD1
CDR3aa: CASSYPGTGEDTEAFF
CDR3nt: TGTGCCAGCAGCTACCCCGGGACAGGGGAGGACACTGAAGCTTTCTTT

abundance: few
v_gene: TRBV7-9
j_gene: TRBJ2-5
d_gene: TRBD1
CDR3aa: CASSLATRTRDREETQYF
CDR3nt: TGTGCCAGCAGCTTAGCGACACGAACCCGGGACAGGGAGGAGACCCAGTACTTC

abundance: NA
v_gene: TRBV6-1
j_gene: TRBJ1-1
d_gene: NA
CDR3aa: CASSESLEGLEAFF
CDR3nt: TGTGCCAGCAGTGAATCATTGGAAGGACTTGAAGCTTTCTTT

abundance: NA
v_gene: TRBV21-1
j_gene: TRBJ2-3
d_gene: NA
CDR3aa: CASSKQIGQGNTDTQYF
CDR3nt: TGTGCCAGCAGCAAACAGATCGGACAGGGCAACACAGATACGCAGTATTTT

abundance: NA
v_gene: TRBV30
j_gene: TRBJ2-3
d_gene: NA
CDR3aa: CAWSPGGRGDTQYF
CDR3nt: TGTGCCTGGAGTCCGGGGGGCCGCGGAGATACGCAGTATTTT

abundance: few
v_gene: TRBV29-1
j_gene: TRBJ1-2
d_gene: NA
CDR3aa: CSVEGGSGYTF
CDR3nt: TGCAGCGTTGAGGGGGGTTCTGGCTACACCTTC

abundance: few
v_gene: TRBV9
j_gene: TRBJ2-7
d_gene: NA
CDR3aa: CASSPGLVPYEQYF
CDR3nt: TGTGCCAGCAGCCCGGGACTCGTTCCCTACGAGCAGTACTTC

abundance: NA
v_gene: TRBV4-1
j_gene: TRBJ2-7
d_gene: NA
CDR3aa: CASSQAEVTGSYEQYF
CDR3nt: TGCGCCAGCAGCCAAGCTGAAGTGACAGGCTCCTACGAGCAGTACTTC

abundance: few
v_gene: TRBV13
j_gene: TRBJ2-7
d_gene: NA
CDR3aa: CASSYGRHYEQYF
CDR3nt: TGTGCCAGCAGCTACGGACGGCATTACGAGCAGTACTTC